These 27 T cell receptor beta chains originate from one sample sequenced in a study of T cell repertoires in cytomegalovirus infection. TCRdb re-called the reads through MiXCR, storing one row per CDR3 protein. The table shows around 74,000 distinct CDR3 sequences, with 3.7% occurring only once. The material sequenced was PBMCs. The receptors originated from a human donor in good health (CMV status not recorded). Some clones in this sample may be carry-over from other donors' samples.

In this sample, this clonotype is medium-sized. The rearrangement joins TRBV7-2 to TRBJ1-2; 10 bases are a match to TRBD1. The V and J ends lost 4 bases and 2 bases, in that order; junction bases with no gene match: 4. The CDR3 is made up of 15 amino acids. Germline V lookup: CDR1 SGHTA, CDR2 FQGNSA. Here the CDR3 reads CASSSRTGGNYGYTF. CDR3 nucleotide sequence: TGTGCCAGCAGCTCTCGGACAGGGGGAAACTATGGCTACACCTTC. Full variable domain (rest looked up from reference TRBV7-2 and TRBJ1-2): GAGVSQSPSNKVTEKGKDVELRCDPISGHTALYWYRQSLGQGLEFLIYFQGNSAPDKSGLPSDRFSAERTGGSVSTLTIQRTQQEDSAVYLCASSSRTGGNYGYTFGSGTRLTVV.

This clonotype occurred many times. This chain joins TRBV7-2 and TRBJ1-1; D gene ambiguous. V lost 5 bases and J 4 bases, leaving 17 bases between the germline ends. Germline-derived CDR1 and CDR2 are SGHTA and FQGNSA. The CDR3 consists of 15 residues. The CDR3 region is CASSPPTGLATEAFF. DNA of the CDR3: TGTGCCAGCAGCCCTCCGACCGGGTTGGCCACTGAAGCTTTCTTT.

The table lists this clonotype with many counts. DNA for the CDR3: TGTGCCAGCAGCCCTTCCACGACGACCCAGTACTTC. Encoded protein: CASSPSTTTQYF. V and J are TRBV7-8 and TRBJ2-5; D is unclear. CDR1 is SGHVS and CDR2 is FQNEAQ in the germline V gene. V lost 5 bases and J 7 bases, leaving 11 bases between the germline ends. This CDR3 has 12 residues. Based on the CDR3 plus reference TRBV7-8 and TRBJ2-5, the full variable domain is GAGVSQSPRYKVAKRGQDVALRCDPISGHVSLFWYQQALGQGPEFLTYFQNEAQLDKSGLPSDRFFAERPEGSVSTLKIQRTQQEDSAVYLCASSPSTTTQYFGPGTRLLVL.

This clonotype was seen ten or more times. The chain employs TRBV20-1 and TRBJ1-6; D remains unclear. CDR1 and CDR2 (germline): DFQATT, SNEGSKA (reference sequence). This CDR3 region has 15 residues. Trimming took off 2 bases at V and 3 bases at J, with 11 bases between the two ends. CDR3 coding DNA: TGCAGTGCTAGACAGAGGTCCAGCTATAATTCACCCCTCCACTTT. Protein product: CSARQRSSYNSPLHF.

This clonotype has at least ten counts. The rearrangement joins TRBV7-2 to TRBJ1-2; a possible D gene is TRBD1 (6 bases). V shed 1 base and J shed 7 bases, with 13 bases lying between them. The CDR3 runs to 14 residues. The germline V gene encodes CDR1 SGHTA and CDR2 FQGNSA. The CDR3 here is CASSLGQAFGGYTF. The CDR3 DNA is TGTGCCAGCAGCTTAGGACAGGCCTTCGGTGGCTACACCTTC.

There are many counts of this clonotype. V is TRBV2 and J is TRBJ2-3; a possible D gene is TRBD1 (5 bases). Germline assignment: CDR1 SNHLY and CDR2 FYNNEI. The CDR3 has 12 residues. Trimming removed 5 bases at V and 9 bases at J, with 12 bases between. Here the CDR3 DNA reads TGTGCCAGCAGTCCCTCCCAGGGCACGCAGTATTTT. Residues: CASSPSQGTQYF.

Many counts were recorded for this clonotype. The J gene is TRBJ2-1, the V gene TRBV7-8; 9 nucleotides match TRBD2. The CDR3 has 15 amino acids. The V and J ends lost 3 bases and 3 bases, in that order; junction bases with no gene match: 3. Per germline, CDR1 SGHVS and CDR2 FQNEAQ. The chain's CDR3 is CASSFSGGNYNEQFF. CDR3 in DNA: TGTGCCAGCAGCTTTAGCGGGGGTAACTACAATGAGCAGTTCTTC. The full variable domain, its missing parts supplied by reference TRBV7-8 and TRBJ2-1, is GAGVSQSPRYKVAKRGQDVALRCDPISGHVSLFWYQQALGQGPEFLTYFQNEAQLDKSGLPSDRFFAERPEGSVSTLKIQRTQQEDSAVYLCASSFSGGNYNEQFFGPGTRLTVL.

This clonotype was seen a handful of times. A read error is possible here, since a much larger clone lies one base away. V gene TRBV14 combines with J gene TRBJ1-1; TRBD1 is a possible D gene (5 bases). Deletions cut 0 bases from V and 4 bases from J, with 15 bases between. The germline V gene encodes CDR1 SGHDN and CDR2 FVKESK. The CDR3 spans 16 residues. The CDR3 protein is CASSQDRGVAITEAFF. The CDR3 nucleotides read TGTGCCAGCAGCCAAGATCGGGGGGTCGCAATCACTGAAGCTTTCTTT.

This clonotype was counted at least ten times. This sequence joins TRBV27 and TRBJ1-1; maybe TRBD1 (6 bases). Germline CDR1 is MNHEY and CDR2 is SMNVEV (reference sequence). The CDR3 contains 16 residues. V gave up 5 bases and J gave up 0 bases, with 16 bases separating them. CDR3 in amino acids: CASSHRDGMMNTEAFF. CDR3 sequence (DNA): TGTGCCAGCAGTCACAGGGACGGAATGATGAACACTGAAGCTTTCTTT.

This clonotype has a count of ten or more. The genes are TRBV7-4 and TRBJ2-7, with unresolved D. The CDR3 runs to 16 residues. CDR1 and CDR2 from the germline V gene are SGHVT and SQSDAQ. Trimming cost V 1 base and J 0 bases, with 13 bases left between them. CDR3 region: CASSLGVRTTSYEQYF. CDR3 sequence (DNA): TGTGCCAGCAGCTTAGGGGTGCGAACCACCTCCTACGAGCAGTACTTC.

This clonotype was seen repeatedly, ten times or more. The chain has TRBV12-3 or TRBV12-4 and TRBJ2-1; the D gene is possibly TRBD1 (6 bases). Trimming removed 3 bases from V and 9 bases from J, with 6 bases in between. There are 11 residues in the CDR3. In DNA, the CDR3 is TGTGCCAGCAGTTTCAGGGGTGAGCAGTTCTTC. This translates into CASSFRGEQFF.

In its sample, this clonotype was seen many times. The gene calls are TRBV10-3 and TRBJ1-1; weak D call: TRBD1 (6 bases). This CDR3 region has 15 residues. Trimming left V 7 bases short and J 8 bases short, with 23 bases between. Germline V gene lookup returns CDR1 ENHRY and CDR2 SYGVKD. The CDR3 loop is CAIMDSALERREAFF. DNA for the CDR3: TGTGCCATCATGGACAGCGCCCTGGAAAGGCGGGAAGCTTTCTTT.

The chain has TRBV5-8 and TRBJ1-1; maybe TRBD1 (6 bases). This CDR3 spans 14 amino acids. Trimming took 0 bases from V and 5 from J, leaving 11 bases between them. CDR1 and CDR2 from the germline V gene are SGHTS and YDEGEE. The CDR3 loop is CASSLEVRGTEAFF. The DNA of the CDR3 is TGTGCCAGCAGCTTGGAAGTCAGGGGAACTGAAGCTTTCTTT.

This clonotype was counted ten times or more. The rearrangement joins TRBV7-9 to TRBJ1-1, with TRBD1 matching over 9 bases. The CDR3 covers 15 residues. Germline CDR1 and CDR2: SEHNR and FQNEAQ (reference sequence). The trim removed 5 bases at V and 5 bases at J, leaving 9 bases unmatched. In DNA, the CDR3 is TGTGCCAGCAGCCTGAACAGGGGGCGAGGGACTGAAGCTTTCTTT. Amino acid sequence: CASSLNRGRGTEAFF.

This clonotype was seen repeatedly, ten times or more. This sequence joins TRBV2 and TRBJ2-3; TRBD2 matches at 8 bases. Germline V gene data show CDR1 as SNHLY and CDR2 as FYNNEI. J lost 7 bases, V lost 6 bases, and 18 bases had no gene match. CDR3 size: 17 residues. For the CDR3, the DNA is TGTGCCAGCAGCTCACCTGTAGCGGGGACAACCATGAATACGCAGTATTTT. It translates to CASSSPVAGTTMNTQYF.

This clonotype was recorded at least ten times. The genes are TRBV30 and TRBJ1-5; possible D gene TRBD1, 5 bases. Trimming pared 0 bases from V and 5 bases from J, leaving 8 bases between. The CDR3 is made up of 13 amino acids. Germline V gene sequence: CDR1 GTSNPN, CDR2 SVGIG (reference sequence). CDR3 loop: CAWSVEGDQPQHF. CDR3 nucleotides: TGTGCCTGGAGTGTAGAAGGGGATCAGCCCCAGCATTTT.

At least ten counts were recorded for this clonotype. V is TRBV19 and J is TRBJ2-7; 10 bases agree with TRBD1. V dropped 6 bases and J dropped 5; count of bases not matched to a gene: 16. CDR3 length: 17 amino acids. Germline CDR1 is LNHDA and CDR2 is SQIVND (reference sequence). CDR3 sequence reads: CASSPLWDRGDGDEQYF. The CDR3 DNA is TGTGCCAGTAGCCCCCTCTGGGACAGGGGAGATGGCGACGAGCAGTACTTC.

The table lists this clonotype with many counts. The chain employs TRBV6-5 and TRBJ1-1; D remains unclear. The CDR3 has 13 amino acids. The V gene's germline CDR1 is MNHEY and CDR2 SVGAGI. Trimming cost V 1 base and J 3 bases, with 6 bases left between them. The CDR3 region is CASSYWEDTEAFF. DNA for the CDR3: TGTGCCAGCAGTTACTGGGAGGACACTGAAGCTTTCTTT.

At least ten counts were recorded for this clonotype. The CDR3 coding sequence is TGTGCCAGCAGTCGGGACCTACCCGATCTTTACGAGCAGTACTTC. It specifies CASSRDLPDLYEQYF. This chain connects TRBV7-2 to TRBJ2-7; D tentatively reads TRBD1 or TRBD2 (5 bases each). The V end lost 6 bases, the J end lost 4 bases, and 19 bases lay between the germline ends. Germline CDR1 and CDR2: SGHTA and FQGNSA. CDR3 size: 15 residues.

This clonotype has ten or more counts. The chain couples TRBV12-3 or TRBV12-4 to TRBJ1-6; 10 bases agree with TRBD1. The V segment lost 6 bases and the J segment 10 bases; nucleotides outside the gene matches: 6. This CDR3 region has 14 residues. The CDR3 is CASSPTGGESPLHF. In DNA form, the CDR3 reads TGTGCCAGCAGCCCGACAGGGGGCGAATCACCCCTCCACTTT.

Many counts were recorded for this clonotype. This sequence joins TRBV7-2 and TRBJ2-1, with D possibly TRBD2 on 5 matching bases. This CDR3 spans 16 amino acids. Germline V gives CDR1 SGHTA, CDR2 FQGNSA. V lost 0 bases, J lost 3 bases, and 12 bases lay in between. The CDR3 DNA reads TGTGCCAGCAGCTTAGCGCGGAGGAGGAGCTACAATGAGCAGTTCTTC. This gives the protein CASSLARRRSYNEQFF.

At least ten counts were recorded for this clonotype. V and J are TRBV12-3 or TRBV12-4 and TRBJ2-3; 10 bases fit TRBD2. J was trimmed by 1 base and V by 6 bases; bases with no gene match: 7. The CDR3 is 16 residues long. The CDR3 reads CASSPLTSGGTDTQYF. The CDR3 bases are TGTGCCAGCAGCCCTTTAACTAGCGGGGGCACAGATACGCAGTATTTT.

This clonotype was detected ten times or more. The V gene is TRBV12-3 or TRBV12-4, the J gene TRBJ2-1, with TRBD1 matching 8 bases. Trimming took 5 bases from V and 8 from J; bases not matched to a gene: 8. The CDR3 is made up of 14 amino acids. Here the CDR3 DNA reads TGTGCCAGCAGTAAACAGGGGGAATTAGATGAGCAGTTCTTC. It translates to CASSKQGELDEQFF.

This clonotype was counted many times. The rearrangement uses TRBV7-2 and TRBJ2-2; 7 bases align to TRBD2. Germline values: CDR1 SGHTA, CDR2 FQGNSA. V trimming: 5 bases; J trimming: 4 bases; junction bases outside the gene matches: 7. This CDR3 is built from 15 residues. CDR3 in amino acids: CASSLPWGGTGELFF. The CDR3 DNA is TGTGCCAGCAGCCTGCCGTGGGGGGGCACCGGGGAGCTGTTTTTT.

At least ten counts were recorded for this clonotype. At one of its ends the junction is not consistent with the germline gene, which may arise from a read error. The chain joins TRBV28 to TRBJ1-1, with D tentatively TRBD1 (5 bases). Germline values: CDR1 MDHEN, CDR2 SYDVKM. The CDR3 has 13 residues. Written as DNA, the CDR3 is TGTGCCAGCATTTTACCAGGGTACACTGAAGCTTTCTTT. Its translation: CASILPGYTEAFF.

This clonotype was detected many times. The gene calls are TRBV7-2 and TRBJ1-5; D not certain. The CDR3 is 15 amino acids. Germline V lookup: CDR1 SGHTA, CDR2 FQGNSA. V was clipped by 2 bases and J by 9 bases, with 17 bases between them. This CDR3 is CASSLNIGDQGPQHF. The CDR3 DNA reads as TGTGCCAGCAGCTTAAATATCGGGGATCAAGGGCCCCAGCATTTT.

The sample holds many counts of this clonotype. The CDR3 DNA follows: TGTGCCAGCGGAAGGACAGGCGGGGCCGGGGAGCTGTTTTTT. Amino acid sequence: CASGRTGGAGELFF. The gene calls are TRBV6-6 and TRBJ2-2; maybe TRBD1 (7 bases). Trimming took 8 bases from V and 6 from J, leaving 16 bases between them. CDR3 length: 14 residues. CDR1 is MNHNY, CDR2 SVGAGI, per germline (reference sequence).